The 2 T cell receptor beta chains below were found in one sample sequenced in a study of blood T cell repertoires in COVID-19. TCRdb keeps only in-frame clones here, not all; method: immunoSEQ multiplex PCR. Here the sample spans hundreds of thousands of clones, about 89% being singletons. What was sequenced was PBMCs or T cells enriched from blood (not recorded which). The source is a woman aged 40 to 49 who had recovered from COVID-19.

The chain joins TRBV30 to TRBJ1-1; TRBD1 is a possible D gene (5 bases). V was pared by 4 bases and J by 11 bases, with 20 bases between. This CDR3 region has 13 residues. CDR1 GTSNPN and CDR2 SVGIG come from the germline V gene (reference sequence). In DNA form, the CDR3 reads TGTGCCTGGAACCCGAACAGGATGGTTGAGGCTTTCTTT. Its translation: CAWNPNRMVEAFF.

This clone turned up a few times. The same CDR3 can be traced to other DNA sequences in this sample. The chain links TRBV5-1 to TRBJ1-5; maybe TRBD1 (6 bases). The V end was cut by 0 bases, the J end by 6 bases, with 7 bases between. CDR3 size: 13 residues. Germline CDR1 is SGHRS and CDR2 is YFSETQ. CDR3 sequence reads: CASSLEGGQPQHF. As DNA, the CDR3 is TGCGCCAGCAGCTTGGAAGGGGGTCAGCCCCAGCATTTT.